A selection of T cell receptor beta chains follows, all from one sample in a study of blood T cell repertoires in COVID-19. The data were produced by immunoSEQ multiplex PCR, yet TCRdb's version contains in-frame clones alone and is incomplete. The sample has 300,000 or so clones; about 90% are singletons. The sequenced sample was PBMCs or T cells enriched from blood (not recorded which). The receptor source for this set is a woman aged 30 to 39 who had recovered from COVID-19. The CDR3 runs from the conserved cysteine through the conserved F or W. The order of the fields is clone size, D gene, J gene, V gene, CDR3 DNA, CDR3 protein. A D gene is named only where the DNA matches it firmly. Clone size is given for some rows only: seen once, a few or many times, or a class if the clone is expanded.

.,.,TRBJ1-1,TRBV9,TGTGCCAGCAGCGTAGCAGGGATGGACACTGAAGCTTTCTTT,CASSVAGMDTEAFF
.,.,TRBJ2-2,TRBV4-1,TGCGCCAGCAGCCAAGTCGGCGGGGTCGGGGGCACCGGGGAGCTGTTTTTT,CASSQVGGVGGTGELFF
.,.,TRBJ1-5,TRBV19,TGTGCCAGTAGTATTTTCGGGGAACAGCCCCAGCATTTT,CASSIFGEQPQHF
.,TRBD1,TRBJ1-5,TRBV2,TGTGCCAGCAGTTCCGGGACAGGGGGCGGTCAGCCCCAGCATTTT,CASSSGTGGGQPQHF
.,TRBD2,TRBJ2-1,TRBV5-1,TGCGCCAGCAGCTTGGTGGTCAGCGGGGGGTACAATGAGCAGTTCTTC,CASSLVVSGGYNEQFF
.,.,TRBJ2-1,TRBV9,TGTGCCAGCAGCGTACGAGGCAGTTTCCTCAATGAGCAGTTCTTC,CASSVRGSFLNEQFF
.,.,TRBJ1-4,TRBV19,TGTGCCAGTAGTATGGTTCAGGGAGGTGTATCGACTAATGAAAAACTGTTTTTT,CASSMVQGGVSTNEKLFF
few,.,TRBJ2-1,TRBV7-9,TGTGCCAGCAGCCCTGGCGACACAAACAATGAGCAGTTCTTC,CASSPGDTNNEQFF
.,.,TRBJ2-7,TRBV6-5,TGTGCCAGCAGTTATGACAGCTACGAGCAGTACTTC,CASSYDSYEQYF
.,TRBD2,TRBJ2-5,TRBV18,TGTGCCAGCTCACCACTAAGGGACTACCAGGAGACCCAGTACTTC,CASSPLRDYQETQYF
.,TRBD1,TRBJ1-1,TRBV3-1/TRBV3-2,TGTGCCAGCAGCCAAGCTCTCACAGGGGGCTTGGACACTGAAGCTTTCTTT,CASSQALTGGLDTEAFF
few,TRBD2,TRBJ2-1,TRBV30,TGTGCCTGGAGTGTACGATTCGGGGGGGGCGATGAGCAGTTCTTC,CAWSVRFGGGDEQFF